The text below deals with one TCR beta chain. Its antigen remains unidentified. The V gene lost 3 bases and the J gene lost 10 bases, with 22 bases spanning the gap. Germline V CDR1 and CDR2: DFQATT, SNEGSKA (reference sequence). CDR3 length: 15 amino acids. These data belong to a study of CD8 T cells in ankylosing spondylitis. Broader study findings: One TCR beta motif, made up of 7 or 8 highly homologous variants, appeared characteristic of ankylosing spondylitis blood.

By quantitative 5'-RACE with molecular barcodes, the TCR beta libraries were made. TCRdb re-called the 5' RACE reads with MiXCR, one entry per CDR3 protein. The table lists about 220,000 distinct CDR3 sequences, about 7.3% of them singletons. The rearrangement uses TRBV20-1 and TRBJ2-1; D may be TRBD2 (5 bases). Input material: blood, either unsorted or a sorted T cell fraction (not recorded which). This clonotype originated in a male donor with ankylosing spondylitis. The DNA for the CDR3 is TGCAGTGCTAGCTTTAGGGAGACGATCGACGGCGAGCAGTTCTTC. Its translation is CSASFRETIDGEQFF.